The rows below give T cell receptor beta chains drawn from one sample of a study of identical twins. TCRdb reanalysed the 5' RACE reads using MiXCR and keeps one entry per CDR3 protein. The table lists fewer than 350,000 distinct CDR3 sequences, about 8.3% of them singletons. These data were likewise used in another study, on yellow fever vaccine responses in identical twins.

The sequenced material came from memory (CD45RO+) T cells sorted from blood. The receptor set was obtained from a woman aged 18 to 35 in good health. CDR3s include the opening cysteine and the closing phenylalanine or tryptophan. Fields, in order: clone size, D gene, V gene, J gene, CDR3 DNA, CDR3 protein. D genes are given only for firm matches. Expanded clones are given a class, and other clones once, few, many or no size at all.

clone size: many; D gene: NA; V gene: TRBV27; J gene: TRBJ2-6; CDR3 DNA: TGTGCCAGCAGTTTATGGAGCTCTGGGGCCAACGTCCTGACTTTC; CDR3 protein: CASSLWSSGANVLTF
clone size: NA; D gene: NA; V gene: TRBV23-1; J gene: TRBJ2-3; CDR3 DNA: TGCGCCAGCAGTCAAGCGCACAAAGATACGCAGTATTTT; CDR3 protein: CASSQAHKDTQYF
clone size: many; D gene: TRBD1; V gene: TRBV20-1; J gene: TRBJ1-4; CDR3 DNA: TGCAGTGCTCAGGGGGGGAATGAAAAACTGTTTTTT; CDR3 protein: CSAQGGNEKLFF
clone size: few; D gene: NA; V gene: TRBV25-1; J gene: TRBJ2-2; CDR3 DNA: TGTGCCAGCAGTGATGGGGGCGGGGAGCTGTTTTTT; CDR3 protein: CASSDGGGELFF
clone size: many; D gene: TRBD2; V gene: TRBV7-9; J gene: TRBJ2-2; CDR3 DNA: TGTGCCAGCAGCTACCTAGCGGGAGGGCCGTGGACCGGGGAGCTGTTTTTT; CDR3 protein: CASSYLAGGPWTGELFF
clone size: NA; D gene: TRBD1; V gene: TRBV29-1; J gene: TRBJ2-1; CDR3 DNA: TGCAGCGTCGCACCAGGGGGTAATGAGCAGTTCTTC; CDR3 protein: CSVAPGGNEQFF
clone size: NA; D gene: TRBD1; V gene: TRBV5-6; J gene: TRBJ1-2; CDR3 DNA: TGTGCCAGCTTTCCCGCGGGACAGGGCTATGGCTTCACCTTC; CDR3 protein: CASFPAGQGYGFTF
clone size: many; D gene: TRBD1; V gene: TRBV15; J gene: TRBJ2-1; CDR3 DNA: TGTGCCACCAGCAGAGTTGGACAGGGAAGCGGAAGCTCCTACAATGAGCAGTTCTTC; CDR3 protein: CATSRVGQGSGSSYNEQFF
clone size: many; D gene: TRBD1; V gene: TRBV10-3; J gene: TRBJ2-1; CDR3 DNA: TGTGCCAGCCGGAGGCAGGGGGTGGTGTACAATGAGCAGTTCTTC; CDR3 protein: CASRRQGVVYNEQFF
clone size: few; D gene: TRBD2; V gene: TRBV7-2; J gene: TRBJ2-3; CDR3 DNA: TGTGCCAGCAGCTCCGTGGGTAGCGGGAGCGTTACAGATACGCAGTATTTT; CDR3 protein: CASSSVGSGSVTDTQYF
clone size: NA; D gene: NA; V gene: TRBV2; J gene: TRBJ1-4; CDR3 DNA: TGTGCCAGCAGTGGACGGGAAAAACTGTTTTTT; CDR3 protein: CASSGREKLFF
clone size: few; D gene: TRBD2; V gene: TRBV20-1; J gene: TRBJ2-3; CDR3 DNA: TGCAGTGTCCGAGGGACTATCCCCGGCCGGGGTACGCAGTATTTT; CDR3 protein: CSVRGTIPGRGTQYF
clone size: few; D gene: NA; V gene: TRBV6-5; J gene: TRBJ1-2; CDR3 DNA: TGTGCCAGCAGCCCGGGGAGGGAGAATGGCTACACCTTC; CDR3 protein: CASSPGRENGYTF
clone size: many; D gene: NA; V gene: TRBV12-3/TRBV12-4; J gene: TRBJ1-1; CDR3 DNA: TGTGCCAGCAGTTTACGCCGGAGCTATGAAGCTTTCTTT; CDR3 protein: CASSLRRSYEAFF
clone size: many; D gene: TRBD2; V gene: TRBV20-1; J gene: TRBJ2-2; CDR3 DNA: TGCAGTGCTAGAGACAGGACTAGCGGAGGGGCGAACACCGGGGAGCTGTTTTTT; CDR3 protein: CSARDRTSGGANTGELFF
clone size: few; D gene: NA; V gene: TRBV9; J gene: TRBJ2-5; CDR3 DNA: TGTGCCAGCAGCCCGGGGGTCGGGGAGTTTAGGGAGACCCAGTACTTC; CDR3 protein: CASSPGVGEFRETQYF
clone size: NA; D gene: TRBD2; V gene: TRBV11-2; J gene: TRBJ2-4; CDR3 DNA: TGTGCCAGCAGCTTAGAGGGGCTAGCGGGAGTCGGAAAAAACATTCAGTACTTC; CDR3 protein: CASSLEGLAGVGKNIQYF
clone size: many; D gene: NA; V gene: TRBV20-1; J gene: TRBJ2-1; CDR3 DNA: TGCAGTGCTAGAGATCTCAGACTGGTGTCCTACAATGAGCAGTTCTTC; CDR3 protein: CSARDLRLVSYNEQFF
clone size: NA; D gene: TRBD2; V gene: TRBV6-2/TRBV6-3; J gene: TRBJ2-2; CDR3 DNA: TGTGCCAGCAGTATACTAGCGGGGACCGGGGAGCTGTTTTTT; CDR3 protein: CASSILAGTGELFF
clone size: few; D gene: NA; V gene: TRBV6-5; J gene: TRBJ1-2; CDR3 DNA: TGTGCCAGCAGTTACACCCCAAGGCAGGGTCATGGCTACACCTTC; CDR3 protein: CASSYTPRQGHGYTF
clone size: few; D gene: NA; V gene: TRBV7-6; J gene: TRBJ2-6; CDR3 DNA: TGTGCCAGCAGGGATGGGAGGTCTGGGGCCAACGTCCTGACTTTC; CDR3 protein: CASRDGRSGANVLTF
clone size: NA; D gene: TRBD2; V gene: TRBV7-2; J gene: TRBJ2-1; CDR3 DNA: TGTGCCAGCAGCCCCAAGGCTAGCGGGAGGCCCGGTGAGCAGTTCTTC; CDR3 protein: CASSPKASGRPGEQFF
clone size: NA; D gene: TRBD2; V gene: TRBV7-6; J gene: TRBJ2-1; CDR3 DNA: TGTGGCAGCGCGGGGGCTAGCGGGAGGAATGAGCAGTTCTTC; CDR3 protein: CGSAGASGRNEQFF
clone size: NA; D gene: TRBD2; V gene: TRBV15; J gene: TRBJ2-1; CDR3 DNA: TGTGCCACCAGCAGAGGGGATTTTAGCGGGAGGGCCTATGAGCAGTTCTTC; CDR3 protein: CATSRGDFSGRAYEQFF
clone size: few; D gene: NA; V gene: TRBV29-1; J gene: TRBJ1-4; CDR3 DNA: TGCAGCGTTTTGAGAGAAAAACTGTTTTTT; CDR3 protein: CSVLREKLFF
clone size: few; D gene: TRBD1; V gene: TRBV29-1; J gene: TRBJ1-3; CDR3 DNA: TGCAGCGTCAGGGGGGCCTCTGGAAACACCATATATTTT; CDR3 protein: CSVRGASGNTIYF
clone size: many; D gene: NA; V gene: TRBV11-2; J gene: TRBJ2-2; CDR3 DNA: TGTGCCAGCACCAGACTTAGCGACACCGGGGAGCTGTTTTTT; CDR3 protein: CASTRLSDTGELFF
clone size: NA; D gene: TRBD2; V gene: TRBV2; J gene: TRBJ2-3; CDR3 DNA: TGTGCCAGCAGTAGAACGGGGGGGCCATATACGCAGTATTTT; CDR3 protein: CASSRTGGPYTQYF
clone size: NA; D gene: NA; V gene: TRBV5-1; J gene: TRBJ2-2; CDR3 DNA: TGCGCCAGCAGCTTGGGGGCAGCGCCTAACACCGGGGAGCTGTTTTTT; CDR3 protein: CASSLGAAPNTGELFF
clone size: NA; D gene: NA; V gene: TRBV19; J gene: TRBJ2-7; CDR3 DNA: TGTGCCAGTAGCGGGGCCCCATCCTACGAGCAGTACTTC; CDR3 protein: CASSGAPSYEQYF
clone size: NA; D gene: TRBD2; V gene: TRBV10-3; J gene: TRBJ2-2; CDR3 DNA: TGTGCCATCAGCCAGCCACCGGGGGGGGGGAACACCGGGGAGCTGTTTTTT; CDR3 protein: CAISQPPGGGNTGELFF
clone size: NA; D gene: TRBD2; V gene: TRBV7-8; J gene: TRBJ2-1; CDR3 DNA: TGTGCCAGCAGCTCGGGACTAGCGCACAATGAGCAGTTCTTC; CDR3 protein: CASSSGLAHNEQFF
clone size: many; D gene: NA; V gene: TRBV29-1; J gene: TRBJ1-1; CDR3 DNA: TGCAGCGTTGAAGGGCGGCTCGCCACTGAAGCTTTCTTT; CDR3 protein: CSVEGRLATEAFF
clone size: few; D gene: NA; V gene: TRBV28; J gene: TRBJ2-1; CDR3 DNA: TGTGCCAGCAGTGCGATCGGGGTTGCAACTTACAATGAGCAGTTCTTC; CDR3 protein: CASSAIGVATYNEQFF
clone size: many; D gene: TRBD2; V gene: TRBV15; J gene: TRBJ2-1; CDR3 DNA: TGTGCCACCAGCAGCGTGGTTCTAGCGGGAAGCTCCTACAATGAGCAGTTCTTC; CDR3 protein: CATSSVVLAGSSYNEQFF
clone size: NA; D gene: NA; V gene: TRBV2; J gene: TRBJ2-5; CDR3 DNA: TGTGCCACCACACGCGAGCCCCTCCTGGGAGAGACCCAGTACTTC; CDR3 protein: CATTREPLLGETQYF
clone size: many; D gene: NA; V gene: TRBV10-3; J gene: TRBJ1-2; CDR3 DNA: TGTGCCATCAGCAGAGACGGGAACTATGGCTACACCTTC; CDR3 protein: CAISRDGNYGYTF
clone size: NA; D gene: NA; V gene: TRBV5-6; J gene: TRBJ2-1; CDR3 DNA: TGTGCCAGCAGCCCTAAGTTCCCGATATACAATGAGCAGTTCTTC; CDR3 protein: CASSPKFPIYNEQFF
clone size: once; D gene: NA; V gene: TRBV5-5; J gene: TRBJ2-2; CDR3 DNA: TGTGCCAGCAGCTTGTTGCCAGAGCCGAACACCGGGGAGCTGTTTTTT; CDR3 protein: CASSLLPEPNTGELFF
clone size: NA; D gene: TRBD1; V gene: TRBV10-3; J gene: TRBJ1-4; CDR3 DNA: TGTGCCATCAGTGACACAGGGGGACGGGGTGAAAAACTGTTTTTT; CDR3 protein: CAISDTGGRGEKLFF
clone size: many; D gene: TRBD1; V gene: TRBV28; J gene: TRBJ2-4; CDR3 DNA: TGTGCCACCCGGACAGGGAGCCAGGGAAACATTCAGTACTTC; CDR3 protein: CATRTGSQGNIQYF
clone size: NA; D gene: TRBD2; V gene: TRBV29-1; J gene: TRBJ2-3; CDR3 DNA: TGCAGCGTTGAATGGCGCGGGGGGGCTGGGTATACGCAGTATTTT; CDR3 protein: CSVEWRGGAGYTQYF
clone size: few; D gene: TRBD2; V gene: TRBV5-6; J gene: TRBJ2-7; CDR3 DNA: TGTGCCAGCAGCCTCATCTCTGGGACTACCGAGCAGTACTTC; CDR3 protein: CASSLISGTTEQYF
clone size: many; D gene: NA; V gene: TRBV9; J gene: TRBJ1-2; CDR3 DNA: TGTGCCAGCAGCGTAGCTGGCACCCCTAACTATGGCTACACCTTC; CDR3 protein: CASSVAGTPNYGYTF
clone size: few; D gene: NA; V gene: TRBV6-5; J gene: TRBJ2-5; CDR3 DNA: TGTGCCAGCAGTTCGGGGGGCCGGGAAGAGACCCAGTACTTC; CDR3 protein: CASSSGGREETQYF
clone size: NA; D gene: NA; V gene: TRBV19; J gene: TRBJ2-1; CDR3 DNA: TGTGCCAGTAGTATTACAGGCGACAGGAATGAGCAGTTCTTC; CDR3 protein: CASSITGDRNEQFF
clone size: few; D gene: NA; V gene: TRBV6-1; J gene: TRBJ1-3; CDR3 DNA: TGTGCCAGCAGCCACAGTCCCGGAGACTCTGGAAACACCATATATTTT; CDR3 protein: CASSHSPGDSGNTIYF
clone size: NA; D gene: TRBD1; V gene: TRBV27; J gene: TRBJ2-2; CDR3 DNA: TGTGCCAGCACCGCCATAGGGCGGTTGGGACAGGGGGCGCCCGGGGAGCTGTTTTTT; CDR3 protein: CASTAIGRLGQGAPGELFF
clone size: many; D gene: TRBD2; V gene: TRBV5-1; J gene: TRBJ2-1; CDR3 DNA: TGCGCCAGTCATCCGGGGGGGGGGCGCATAAACAATGAGCAGTTCTTC; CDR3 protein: CASHPGGGRINNEQFF
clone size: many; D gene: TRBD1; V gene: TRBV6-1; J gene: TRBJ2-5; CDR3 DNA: TGTGCCAGCATAAACAGGGGCCTTGGCCAAGAGACCCAGTACTTC; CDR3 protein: CASINRGLGQETQYF
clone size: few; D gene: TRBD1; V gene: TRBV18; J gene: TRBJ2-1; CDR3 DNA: TGTGCCAGCTCACCACGGGGACAGGGGGGAAATGAGCAGTTCTTC; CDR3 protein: CASSPRGQGGNEQFF
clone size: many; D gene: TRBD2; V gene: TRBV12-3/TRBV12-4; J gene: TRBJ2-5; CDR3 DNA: TGTGCCAGCAGCTTAGCGGGAGGGCTAGAGACCCAGTACTTC; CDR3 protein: CASSLAGGLETQYF
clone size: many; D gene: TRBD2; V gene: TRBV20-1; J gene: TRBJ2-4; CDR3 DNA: TGCAGTGCTAGATCGATAGCGGGAGAGGCGAACATTCAGTACTTC; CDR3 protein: CSARSIAGEANIQYF
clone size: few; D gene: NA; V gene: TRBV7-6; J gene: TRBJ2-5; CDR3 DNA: TGTGCCAGCAGCTTAGGTACGGCGTACCAAGAGACCCAGTACTTC; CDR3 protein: CASSLGTAYQETQYF
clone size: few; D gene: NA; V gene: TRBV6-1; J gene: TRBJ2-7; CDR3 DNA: TGTGCCAGCGGGGGCCCGACCGACGAGCAGTACTTC; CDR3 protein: CASGGPTDEQYF